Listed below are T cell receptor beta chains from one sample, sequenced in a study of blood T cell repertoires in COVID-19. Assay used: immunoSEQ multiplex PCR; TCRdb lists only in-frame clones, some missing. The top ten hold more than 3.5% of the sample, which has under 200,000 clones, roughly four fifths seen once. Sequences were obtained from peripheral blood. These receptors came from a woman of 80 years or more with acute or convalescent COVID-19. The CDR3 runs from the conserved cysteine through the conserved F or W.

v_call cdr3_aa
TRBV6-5 CASRDRENSPLHF
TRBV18 CASSAGLGGTEAFF
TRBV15 CATSRGGTKVTEQFF
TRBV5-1 CASSLVDRASYEQYF
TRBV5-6 CASSLARVRNQPQHF
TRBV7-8 CASSVGGGVDTQYF
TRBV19 CASSLIGDEAFF
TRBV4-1 CASSQDGTGNPREQFF
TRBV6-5 CASRTTGSPGNTIYF
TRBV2 CASRSGTGGNGYTF
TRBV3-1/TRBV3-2 CASSPRGTKETQYF
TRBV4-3 CASSQVGGKNYGYTF
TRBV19 CASSIRGTGAKNTEAFF
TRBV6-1 CASSDRGAVSYTF
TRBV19 CASSLRTGARYQPQHF
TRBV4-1 CASSQGPGQGNTGELFF
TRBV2 CASSGRVNQPQHF
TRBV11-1 CASSIRLAGVYGEQFF
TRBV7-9 CASSLAYQGHEQYF
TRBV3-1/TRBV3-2 CASSPQGGGNEQFF
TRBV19 CASSTRQGANEKLFF
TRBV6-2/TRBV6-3 CASSYLYGANVLTF
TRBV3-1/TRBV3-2 CASSPSLGAGTYGYTF
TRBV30 CAWSLLHGGAGELFF
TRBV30 CAWGGLAGGAYNEQFF
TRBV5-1 CASSPGMRAYEQYF
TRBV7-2 CASSPPGGGNTDTQYF
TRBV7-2 CASSSGQGEGRAFF
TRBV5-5 CASSFSLRGSSSYNEQFF
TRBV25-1 CASRGPGTGFGELFF
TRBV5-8 CASSTMTVNQPQHF
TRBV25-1 CASRLANYGYTF
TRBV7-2 CASSLVGTSVEQYF
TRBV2 CASSPDRGRSGNQPQHF
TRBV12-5 CASGLDKHPGAPTDTQYF